The 23 T cell receptor beta chains reported below all come from one sample, sequenced in a study of siplizumab effects on memory and regulatory T cells. The protocol was immunoSEQ multiplex PCR, while the TCRdb copy is restricted to in-frame clones and leaves out a portion. The sample has some 100,000 clones; approximately 94% are singletons. Sequenced sample: CD8+ T cells sorted from blood. The receptors shown here come from a human donor in good health.

J is TRBJ2-7 and V is TRBV27, with TRBD2 as a possible D gene (5 bases). The V end lost 6 bases, the J end lost 5 bases, and 14 bases lay between the germline ends. Germline CDR1 is MNHEY and CDR2 is SMNVEV (reference sequence). The length of the CDR3 is 13 residues. CDR3 DNA sequence: TGTGCCAGCAGCGTACTAGGTCGCGACGAGCAGTACTTC. Translating it yields CASSVLGRDEQYF.

The gene calls are TRBV19 and TRBJ1-2, with a weak D call TRBD1 (5 bases). CDR1 and CDR2 (germline): LNHDA, SQIVND (reference sequence). V was shortened by 3 bases and J by 0 bases, with 11 bases between the two germline ends. The CDR3 length is 15 residues. The CDR3 DNA follows: TGTGCCAGTAGTATCATGACAGCGACTAACTATGGCTACACCTTC. Protein sequence: CASSIMTATNYGYTF.

The chain employs TRBV15 and TRBJ2-7, with 9 positions matching TRBD1. This CDR3 spans 16 amino acids. V trimming: 4 bases; J trimming: 4 bases; junction bases outside the gene matches: 11. Looked up from germline, CDR1 is LNHNV and CDR2 is YYDKDF (reference sequence). The CDR3 bases are TGTGCCACCAGCATACCCCCGGGACAGGGCCAATACGAGCAGTACTTC. Its translation is CATSIPPGQGQYEQYF.

The chain recombines TRBV19 with TRBJ1-1; a possible D gene is TRBD1 (6 bases). Between the trimmed V and J ends, which lost 9 bases and 5 bases, there was a span of 22 bases. Germline V gene lookup returns CDR1 LNHDA and CDR2 SQIVND (reference sequence). The CDR3 extends over 15 amino acids. The CDR3 is CASRRRGAGGTEAFF. The CDR3 DNA is TGTGCCAGCCGAAGGAGGGGGGCTGGGGGAACTGAAGCTTTCTTT.

This chain joins TRBV7-9 and TRBJ2-7, with a tentative D call TRBD2 (6 bases). This CDR3 contains 16 residues. V dropped 5 bases and J dropped 1 base, with 18 bases sitting between them. Germline V CDR1 and CDR2: SEHNR, FQNEAQ (reference sequence). The CDR3 protein is CASSLGRGILSYEQYF. The CDR3 nucleotides are TGTGCCAGCAGCCTGGGCCGCGGGATCCTTTCCTACGAGCAGTACTTC.

The genes are TRBV13 and TRBJ2-3; D is possibly TRBD1 or TRBD2 (5 bases each). Trimming cost V 5 bases and J 5 bases, with 20 bases left between them. CDR1 is PRHDT and CDR2 is FYEKMQ in the germline V gene (reference sequence). This CDR3 contains 16 residues. CDR3 amino acids: CASSPRGLGDLDTQYF. The CDR3 region has the DNA TGTGCCAGCAGCCCACGGGGCCTTGGGGACCTAGATACGCAGTATTTT.

This rearrangement joins TRBV4-1 to TRBJ2-7, with 7 positions matching TRBD2. With V trimmed by 0 bases and J by 3 bases, 5 bases remained unmatched. The CDR3 has 15 amino acids. CDR1 and CDR2 (germline): MGHRA, YSYEKL. The CDR3 DNA reads TGCGCCAGCAGCCAAGACGCTAGCGGAATCTACGAGCAGTACTTC. Encoded protein: CASSQDASGIYEQYF.

The CDR3 region has the DNA TGTGCCAGCAGCCAGGCGGGCCCTCCCCACGAGCAGTACTTC. Translating it yields CASSQAGPPHEQYF. The V call is TRBV7-9, the J call TRBJ2-7; the D gene is possibly TRBD2 (5 bases). Per germline, CDR1 SEHNR and CDR2 FQNEAQ (reference sequence). V was clipped by 5 bases and J by 5 bases, with 16 bases between them. This CDR3 region has 14 residues.

The rearrangement joins TRBV5-3 to TRBJ1-6; D call uncertain. TRBV5-3 is noted as an ORF with a role that remains uncertain. The CDR3 consists of 18 residues. With 0 bases removed from V and 6 bases from J, the gap between germline ends came to 19 bases. The CDR3: CARSLVPTPQALNSPLHF. As DNA, the CDR3 is TGTGCCAGAAGCTTGGTCCCTACCCCTCAGGCTCTTAATTCACCCCTCCACTTT.

The gene calls are TRBV9 and TRBJ2-6; 8 bases line up with TRBD2. V shed 4 bases and J 6 bases; nucleotides not matched to a gene: 9. CDR3 size: 16 residues. CDR1 is SGDLS and CDR2 is YYNGEE in the germline V gene. The CDR3: CASSSREGGEANVLTF. In DNA, the CDR3 is TGTGCCAGCAGCTCACGGGAGGGGGGTGAGGCCAACGTCCTGACTTTC.

The rearrangement links TRBV7-9 to TRBJ2-5; 7 nucleotides align to TRBD1. Germline V gene data show CDR1 as SEHNR and CDR2 as FQNEAQ (reference sequence). V was pared by 5 bases and J by 0 bases, with 12 bases of the junction left unmatched. The CDR3 loop spans 17 amino acids. The CDR3 region has the DNA TGTGCCAGCAGCATACAAACAGGGGCGTCGGACCAAGAGACCCAGTACTTC. It specifies CASSIQTGASDQETQYF.

This chain connects TRBV2 to TRBJ2-2, with D possibly matching TRBD2 (7 bases). Per the germline V gene, CDR1 is SNHLY and CDR2 is FYNNEI. The CDR3 has 16 residues. V lost 8 bases and J lost 2, with 18 bases in between. In DNA, the CDR3 is TGTGCCAGCGCCCGAGTCCGGGGGGCAAACACCGGGGAGCTGTTTTTT. It translates to CASARVRGANTGELFF.

V usage is TRBV15 and J usage is TRBJ1-2; possibly TRBD1 for D (5 bases). CDR1 and CDR2 from the germline V gene are LNHNV and YYDKDF (reference sequence). V lost 5 bases to trimming and J lost 2 bases, with 15 bases between them. This CDR3 is built from 15 residues. The CDR3 coding sequence is TGTGCCACCAGCGGGGAGGGTGCAGGGAACTATGGCTACACCTTC. It specifies CATSGEGAGNYGYTF.

The rearrangement joins TRBV4-3 to TRBJ2-2; D call uncertain. Per the germline V gene, CDR1 is LGHNA and CDR2 is YSLEER. CDR3 length equals 12 residues. Trimming removed 8 bases from V and 4 bases from J, with 8 bases in between. Here the CDR3 DNA reads TGCGCCAGCTTGGGCCCCACCGGGGAGCTGTTTTTT. Encoded protein: CASLGPTGELFF.

The chain employs TRBV6-1 and TRBJ2-1; D is unresolved. V dropped 2 bases and J dropped 7 bases, with 3 bases sitting between them. This CDR3 spans 11 amino acids. The germline V gene encodes CDR1 MNHNS and CDR2 SASEGT. The CDR3 spells CASSEQNEQFF. CDR3 DNA sequence: TGTGCCAGCAGTGAACAAAATGAGCAGTTCTTC.

CDR3 DNA: TGTGCCAGCAGCCCGATAGGCGGGACAGGGACCTACGAGCAGTACTTC. Its protein is CASSPIGGTGTYEQYF. The chain is built from TRBV7-8 and TRBJ2-5, with TRBD1 matching over 9 bases. The end of the DNA is better explained by TRBJ2-7, so the J call may be wrong. The germline gives CDR1 SGHVS, CDR2 FQNEAQ. This CDR3 is 16 amino acids long.

V is TRBV19 and J is TRBJ1-1, with TRBD1 identical over 11 bases. Trimming at V came to 11 bases and at J to 8 bases, leaving 7 bases not matched to a gene. Per germline, CDR1 LNHDA and CDR2 SQIVND (reference sequence). This CDR3 is built from 12 residues. The chain's CDR3 is CASGQGAPEAFF. As DNA, the CDR3 is TGTGCCTCTGGACAGGGGGCCCCAGAAGCTTTCTTT.

The J gene is TRBJ1-2, the V gene TRBV30, with TRBD1 matching over 8 bases. The CDR3 runs 14 residues. The V and J ends lost 4 bases and 5 bases, in that order; junction bases with no gene match: 9. Germline-derived CDR1 and CDR2 are GTSNPN and SVGIG (reference sequence). The CDR3 spells CAWTNLDRAYGYTF. In nucleotides, the CDR3 is TGTGCCTGGACTAACCTGGACAGGGCATATGGCTACACCTTC.

This chain joins TRBV11-3 and TRBJ2-1, with D unresolved. The V and J ends lost 2 bases and 7 bases respectively, with 15 bases between them. The germline gives CDR1 SGHNT, CDR2 YENEEA. There are 15 residues in the CDR3. CDR3 DNA: TGTGCCAGCAGCTTAAACTCTGTTGGCGGAAATGAGCAGTTCTTC. This encodes CASSLNSVGGNEQFF.

The V call is TRBV6-5, the J call TRBJ2-1; weak D call: TRBD2 (6 bases). V was shortened by 2 bases and J by 1 base, with 9 bases between the two germline ends. From germline, CDR1 is MNHEY and CDR2 SVGAGI. The CDR3 runs to 15 residues. The CDR3 nucleotides are TGTGCCAGCAGTTACCGCGGGGCGTCCTACAATGAGCAGTTCTTC. The encoded protein is CASSYRGASYNEQFF.

This clone has only a few counts. The chain carries TRBV27 and TRBJ2-7; tentatively, D is TRBD1 (5 bases). CDR3 length equals 13 residues. CDR1 is MNHEY and CDR2 is SMNVEV in the germline V gene (reference sequence). Trimming cost V 2 bases and J 4 bases, with 9 bases left between them. This CDR3 reads CASSLTGTYEQYF. The CDR3 region has the DNA TGTGCCAGCAGTTTAACAGGTACTTACGAGCAGTACTTC.

Note on this clone: The same CDR3 can be traced to other DNA sequences in this sample. The chain has TRBV11-3 and TRBJ2-7, with D perhaps TRBD2 (6 bases). Deletions cut 3 bases from V and 5 bases from J, with 17 bases between. The germline V gene has CDR1 SGHNT and CDR2 YENEEA. The length of the CDR3 is 15 residues. CDR3 in amino acids: CASSLAWRANDEQYF. Here the CDR3 DNA reads TGTGCCAGCAGCTTGGCTTGGAGGGCCAACGACGAGCAGTACTTC.

V usage is TRBV29-1 and J usage is TRBJ2-5, with D hard to call. V was shortened by 7 bases and J by 4 bases, with 25 bases between the two germline ends. The length of the CDR3 is 16 residues. Germline V gene data show CDR1 as SQVTM and CDR2 as ANQGSEA. This CDR3 is CSADLPRTGPGETQYF. CDR3 coding DNA: TGCAGCGCCGATCTCCCGAGGACGGGCCCAGGAGAGACCCAGTACTTC.